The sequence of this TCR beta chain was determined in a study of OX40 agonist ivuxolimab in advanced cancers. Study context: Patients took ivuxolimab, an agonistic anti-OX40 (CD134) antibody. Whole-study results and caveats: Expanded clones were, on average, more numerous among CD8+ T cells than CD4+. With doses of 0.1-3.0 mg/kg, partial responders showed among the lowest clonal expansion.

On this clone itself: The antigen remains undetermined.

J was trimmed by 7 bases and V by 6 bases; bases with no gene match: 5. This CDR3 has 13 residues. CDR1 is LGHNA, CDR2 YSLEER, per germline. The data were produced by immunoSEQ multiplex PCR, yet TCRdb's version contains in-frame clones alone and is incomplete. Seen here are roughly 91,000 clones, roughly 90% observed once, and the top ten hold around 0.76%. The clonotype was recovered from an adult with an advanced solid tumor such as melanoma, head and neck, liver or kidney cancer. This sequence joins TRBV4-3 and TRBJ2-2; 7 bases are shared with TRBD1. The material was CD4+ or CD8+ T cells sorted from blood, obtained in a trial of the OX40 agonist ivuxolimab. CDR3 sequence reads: CASRIQGLGELFF. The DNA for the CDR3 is TGCGCCAGCAGGATACAGGGGCTCGGGGAGCTGTTTTTT.